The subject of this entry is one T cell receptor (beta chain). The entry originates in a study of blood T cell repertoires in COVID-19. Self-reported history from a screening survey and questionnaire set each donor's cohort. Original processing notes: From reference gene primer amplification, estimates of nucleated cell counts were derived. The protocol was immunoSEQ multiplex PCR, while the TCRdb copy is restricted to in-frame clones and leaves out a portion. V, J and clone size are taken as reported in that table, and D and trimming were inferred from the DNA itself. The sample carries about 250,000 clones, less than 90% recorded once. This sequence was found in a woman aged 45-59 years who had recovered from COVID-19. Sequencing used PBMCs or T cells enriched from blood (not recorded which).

The CDR3 sequence: CAWSGQAVGGYTF. CDR3 nucleotides: TGTGCCTGGAGCGGACAGGCGGTCGGTGGCTACACCTTC. This sequence joins TRBV30 and TRBJ1-2, with TRBD1 identical over 7 bases. The V segment lost 3 bases and the J segment 7 bases; nucleotides outside the gene matches: 8. Germline assignment: CDR1 GTSNPN and CDR2 SVGIG (reference sequence). CDR3 length: 13 amino acids.